Listed below are T cell receptor beta chains from one sample, sequenced in a study of cytomegalovirus exposure and HLA in healthy donors. Sequencing used immunoSEQ multiplex PCR; TCRdb keeps in-frame clones, though not all of them. The table lists about 170,000 clones, over 80% of them singletons. Sequenced sample: PBMCs. The receptor set was obtained from a male donor in good health and CMV-seronegative. Each CDR3 is given with its conserved first and last residue. Each record gives: V gene, J gene, D gene, clone size, CDR3 protein, CDR3 DNA. A D gene is named only where the DNA matches it firmly. The size of a clone is reported for some rows only, either as once, few or many, or as a class for expanded clones.

TRBV5-1	TRBJ1-1	TRBD1	.	CASSWGQSMNTEAFF	TGCGCCAGCAGCTGGGGACAGTCGATGAACACTGAAGCTTTCTTT
TRBV11-2	TRBJ1-2	.	.	CASSLDQGF	TGTGCCAGCAGCTTAGATCAGGGTTTC
TRBV6-5	TRBJ1-6	TRBD1	once	CASSLLTGGGSSPLHF	TGTGCCAGCAGTTTGCTTACAGGGGGCGGCAGTTCACCCCTCCACTTT
TRBV5-6	TRBJ1-1	.	.	CASSAGPSSTEAFF	TGTGCCAGCAGCGCGGGTCCCTCGAGCACTGAAGCTTTCTTT
TRBV7-9	TRBJ2-5	.	once	CASSLGLASVIQETQYF	TGTGCCAGCAGCTTAGGGTTGGCCAGTGTAATCCAAGAGACCCAGTACTTC
TRBV30	TRBJ2-2	TRBD1	.	CACITPGTANTGELFF	TGTGCCTGTATCACCCCGGGGACAGCGAACACCGGGGAGCTGTTTTTT
TRBV18	TRBJ2-7	TRBD1	.	CASSPGQGTYEQYF	TGTGCCAGCTCACCTGGACAGGGAACCTACGAGCAGTACTTC
TRBV19	TRBJ2-3	.	.	CASSPLLSGGGTDTQYF	TGTGCCAGTAGTCCCCTCTTAAGCGGTGGTGGCACAGATACGCAGTATTTT
TRBV4-2	TRBJ2-1	TRBD2	.	CASSQGAGGPVNEQFF	TGTGCCAGCAGCCAGGGAGCGGGGGGGCCTGTCAATGAGCAGTTCTTC
TRBV6-5	TRBJ1-5	.	.	CASSPDRDQPQHF	TGTGCCAGCAGCCCGGACAGAGATCAGCCCCAGCATTTT
TRBV6-6	TRBJ2-1	TRBD2	.	CASRTGTSGGYNEQFF	TGTGCCAGCAGAACTGGAACTAGCGGGGGATACAATGAGCAGTTCTTC
TRBV11-2	TRBJ2-5	TRBD2	.	CASSPRTSGGVGETQYF	TGTGCCAGCAGCCCTAGGACTAGCGGGGGGGTTGGGGAGACCCAGTACTTC
TRBV20-1	TRBJ1-1	TRBD1	few	CSNRDRSFAVF	TGCAGTAACCGGGACAGGTCCTTTGCCGTCTTT
TRBV27	TRBJ2-5	.	.	CASSALPGRVSIETQYF	TGTGCCAGCAGTGCTCTACCGGGAAGGGTATCTATAGAGACCCAGTACTTC
TRBV7-2	TRBJ2-7	TRBD1	.	CASRTRDRGYEQYF	TGTGCCAGCAGGACCCGGGACAGGGGGTACGAGCAGTACTTC
TRBV19	TRBJ2-1	TRBD2	.	CASSIDKATSGEQFF	TGTGCCAGTAGTATAGATAAGGCGACTAGCGGGGAGCAGTTCTTC
TRBV4-3	TRBJ1-1	.	.	CASSQDLLTEAFF	TGCGCCAGCAGCCAAGATCTCTTAACTGAAGCTTTCTTT
TRBV6-1	TRBJ2-7	.	.	CASGRTTSSYEQYF	TGTGCCAGCGGGAGGACAACGAGCTCCTACGAGCAGTACTTC
TRBV4-3	TRBJ2-2	TRBD1	.	CASSLRDPGTGLPGELFF	TGCGCCAGCAGCCTAAGAGACCCCGGGACAGGGCTTCCTGGGGAGCTGTTTTTT
TRBV7-9	TRBJ1-1	.	once	CASSSQTERNTEAFF	TGTGCCAGCAGCTCACAGACAGAAAGGAACACTGAAGCTTTCTTT
TRBV5-1	TRBJ2-6	.	.	CASSWSSSGANVLTF	TGCGCCAGCAGCTGGTCTAGCTCTGGGGCCAACGTCCTGACTTTC
TRBV11-2	TRBJ2-2	.	.	CASTVDTYSNTGELFF	TGTGCCAGCACCGTGGACACGTACTCGAACACCGGGGAGCTGTTTTTT
TRBV29-1	TRBJ2-7	.	.	CSVAPSGSYEQYF	TGCAGCGTTGCCCCGTCAGGATCCTACGAGCAGTACTTC
TRBV4-1	TRBJ1-1	TRBD1	.	CASSQWTGRTEAFF	TGCGCCAGCAGCCAGTGGACAGGGAGAACTGAAGCTTTCTTT
TRBV5-1	TRBJ2-3	.	.	CASSPGTSTDTQYF	TGCGCCAGCAGTCCGGGGACTTCCACAGATACGCAGTATTTT
TRBV9	TRBJ1-2	TRBD1	few	CASSGQGDYGYTF	TGTGCCAGCAGCGGGCAGGGGGACTATGGCTACACCTTC
TRBV5-1	TRBJ1-6	TRBD1	.	CASSSWTGSRTPLHF	TGCGCCAGCAGCTCCTGGACAGGGAGTAGGACACCCCTCCACTTT
TRBV4-3	TRBJ1-5	.	.	CASSQSTGFQPQHF	TGCGCCAGCAGCCAATCGACAGGATTTCAGCCCCAGCATTTT
TRBV6-5	TRBJ2-2	.	once	CASSYRGALGGELFF	TGTGCCAGCAGTTACCGGGGGGCGCTGGGCGGGGAGCTGTTTTTT
TRBV2	TRBJ2-2	.	.	CASSEVSGANTGELFF	TGCGCCAGCAGTGAAGTATCAGGGGCGAACACCGGGGAGCTGTTTTTT
TRBV6-1	TRBJ2-7	TRBD1	.	CASSGGTGDYEQYF	TGTGCCAGCAGTGGTGGGACAGGGGACTACGAGCAGTACTTC
TRBV18	TRBJ2-7	TRBD1	.	CASSARQGSYEQYF	TGTGCCAGCTCAGCACGACAGGGATCCTACGAGCAGTACTTC
TRBV15	TRBJ2-5	TRBD2	.	CATSRALAGGGGTQYF	TGTGCCACCAGCAGGGCTCTAGCGGGGGGGGGAGGGACCCAGTACTTC
TRBV2	TRBJ1-4	.	few	CASSSLSANEKLFF	TGTGCCAGCAGTTCCCTCTCGGCTAATGAAAAACTGTTTTTT
TRBV4-1	TRBJ2-5	TRBD2	.	CASSRGTSGGLQETQYF	TGCGCCAGCAGCCGGGGGACTAGCGGGGGGCTACAAGAGACCCAGTACTTC
TRBV13	TRBJ1-1	TRBD1	.	CASSAGTGYDTEAFF	TGTGCCAGCAGCGCCGGGACAGGGTACGACACTGAAGCTTTCTTT
TRBV2	TRBJ1-1	.	.	CASAYSNTEAFF	TGTGCCAGCGCCTACTCGAACACTGAAGCTTTCTTT
TRBV7-8	TRBJ2-1	TRBD1	few	CASSTRQGSENEQFF	TGTGCCAGCAGCACTCGACAGGGCTCAGAGAATGAGCAGTTCTTC
TRBV7-9	TRBJ1-5	.	.	CASSPGGGTVQPQHF	TGTGCCAGCAGCCCCGGCGGGGGAACGGTTCAGCCCCAGCATTTT
TRBV18	TRBJ1-4	.	.	CASSPRNSRYEKLFF	TGTGCCAGCTCACCACGCAACAGCCGCTATGAAAAACTGTTTTTT
TRBV5-1	TRBJ1-4	TRBD1	.	CASSLARTGSNEKLFF	TGCGCCAGCAGCTTGGCCAGGACAGGTTCTAATGAAAAACTGTTTTTT
TRBV7-8	TRBJ1-5	.	.	CASSSKRGMAQPQHF	TGTGCCAGCAGCTCTAAAAGGGGGATGGCTCAGCCCCAGCATTTT
TRBV5-5	TRBJ2-1	.	.	CASSPADEQFF	TGTGCCAGCAGTCCCGCGGATGAGCAGTTCTTC
TRBV7-2	TRBJ1-5	.	.	CASSLGTGYQPQHF	TGTGCCAGCAGCTTAGGTACGGGGTATCAGCCCCAGCATTTT
TRBV4-3	TRBJ1-6	TRBD1	.	CASSQWTGGNSPLHF	TGCGCCAGCAGCCAGTGGACAGGGGGCAATTCACCCCTCCACTTT
TRBV6-5	TRBJ2-2	.	.	CASSYSPGEELFF	TGTGCCAGCAGTTACTCACCAGGCGAGGAGCTGTTTTTT
TRBV10-3	TRBJ2-5	.	once	CAISEQSETQYF	TGTGCCATCAGTGAACAGTCGGAGACCCAGTACTTC
TRBV19	TRBJ1-2	TRBD1	.	CASGLKQGNYGYTF	TGTGCCAGTGGCCTAAAACAGGGGAACTATGGCTACACCTTC
TRBV18	TRBJ1-3	.	.	CASSPLLPESSGNTIYF	TGTGCCAGCTCACCACTCCTTCCAGAAAGCTCTGGAAACACCATATATTTT
TRBV5-1	TRBJ2-2	.	.	CASREAPVNTGELFF	TGCGCCAGCAGGGAGGCGCCGGTAAACACCGGGGAGCTGTTTTTT
TRBV6-5	TRBJ2-5	.	.	CASSYSGGQAATQYF	TGTGCCAGCAGTTACTCAGGTGGCCAGGCAGCCACCCAGTACTTC
TRBV5-1	TRBJ2-7	TRBD1	.	CASSNTGQGVSYEQYF	TGCGCCAGCAGCAACACTGGACAGGGGGTTTCCTACGAGCAGTACTTC
TRBV5-6	TRBJ1-1	.	.	CASSLAFLTGTRNTEAFF	TGTGCCAGCAGCTTGGCCTTCCTCACCGGGACAAGAAACACTGAAGCTTTCTTT